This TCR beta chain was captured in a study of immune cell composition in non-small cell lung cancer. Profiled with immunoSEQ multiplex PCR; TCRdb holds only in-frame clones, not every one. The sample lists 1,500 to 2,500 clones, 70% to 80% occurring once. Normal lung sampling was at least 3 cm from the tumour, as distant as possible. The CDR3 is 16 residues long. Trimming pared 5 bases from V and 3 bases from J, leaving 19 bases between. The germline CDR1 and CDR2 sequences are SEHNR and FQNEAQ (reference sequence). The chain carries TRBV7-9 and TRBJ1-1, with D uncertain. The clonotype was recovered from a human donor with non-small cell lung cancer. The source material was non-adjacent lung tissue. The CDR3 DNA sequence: TGTGCCAGCAGCCCGGAAGGGAGGTTCGTCGACACTGAAGCTTTCTTT. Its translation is CASSPEGRFVDTEAFF.